This T cell receptor beta chain was captured in a study of T-cell memory formation after mild COVID-19. Study at large: The two donors had largely donor-specific TCR clusters.

This CDR3 is built from 15 residues. Germline CDR1 SGHTA, CDR2 FQGTGA. The V gene lost 3 bases and the J gene lost 0 bases, with 9 bases spanning the gap. A word on this clonotype: No antigen is known for it.

TCRdb reprocessed the 5' RACE reads via MiXCR and lists one record per CDR3 protein. The repertoire includes around 370,000 distinct CDR3 sequences, under 25% of them detected once, and 9.5% to 15% sits in the top ten. Regarding the study as a whole: Mainly CM and EM harbored the contracting CD4+ clones; mainly EMRA harbored the CD8+ ones. Contracting clones from day 15 to 85 showed balanced CD4/CD8; later expanders favored CD4+.

The chain combines TRBV7-3 with TRBJ2-1; D perhaps matches TRBD2 (6 bases). This receptor was taken from an adult woman who had mild COVID-19 (a few samples of this study predate the infection). Cell type and time point are not known. Sequencing was done on a sample of PBMCs or a T cell subset sorted from them (not recorded which). The DNA of the CDR3 is TGTGCCAGCAGCTTCGGGAGACCCTCCTACAATGAGCAGTTCTTC. Translation gives CASSFGRPSYNEQFF.